The T cell receptor (beta chain) under discussion was sequenced for a study of long-term antiretroviral therapy in people with HIV (dated by TCRdb to between 2021 and 2024). For context, the study as a whole: The earliest samples were collected about a decade before the 2015 WHO recommendation for immediate ART, when ART was typically delayed until CD4 counts fell. From some 27 adults with confirmed HIV infection, the cohort provided around 180 cryopreserved PBMC samples, gathered serially across a mean of roughly 6 years (range 1-12). About 40% of the roughly 30 participants with HIV were female. A retrospective serial study tested whether ART initiation and durable HIV suppression were associated with changes in peripheral blood TRB repertoire composition and diversity. No cross-contamination during QIAcube processing was seen in test extractions of a monoclonal T-cell line run alongside around 31 polyclonal samples. What the work shows at the level of the full study, not this receptor alone: HIV repertoires had narrower CDR3 length ranges than controls, and the network structure suggested an antigen-experienced repertoire that shifted only slightly toward naive after ART. The repertoire was dominated across all time points by expanded TRB clones identified before ART initiation, although this dominance was seen to fluctuate and to decrease in many PLHIV after ART. The samples were dated from 2004 to 2017, and the ART regimens that were used may be less effective than current ART regimens. Starting ART was linked to a significant rise in TRB diversity, yet even after long-term ART the diversity remained significantly lower than in transplant donor controls. Inferences about post-ART repertoire changes are limited because no data were available on ART adherence, viral resistance or therapy changes. Because pre-ART samples had limited cell numbers, unsorted PBMC were profiled rather than sorted CD4+ and CD8+ T cells. Since PBMC availability was limited, sequencing covered only the TCR beta chain, with no alpha chain pairing.

Participants were included only if at least one PBMC sample before ART initiation and at least two post-ART samples were available. Every participant with HIV received treatment in the United States of America. Cryopreserved samples of 1-10 million PBMC were thawed and washed before DNA extraction. At the time of the earliest PBMC sample for each participant with HIV, ages ranged from 23 to 54 years. Each participant contributed PBMC samples from 1-4 timepoints before ART initiation and 2-8 timepoints after ART initiation, with a median of 7 samples. Serial HIV viral load, CD4+ T-cell count, ART history and demographic data were obtained for every participant. A Qiagen kit on a QIAcube was used to extract genomic DNA from unsorted PBMC, with samples processed in batches of 12. The immunoSEQ hsTCRB v3.0 assay was used at survey level resolution to sequence the TRB variable region. The targeted TRB sequencing depth was roughly 40,000-55,000 T-cell genomes per sample. Pooled TRB libraries were sequenced on an Illumina MiSeq with a v3 150-cycle kit. On the study's bioinformatics: Repertoire analysis was performed in R inside a reproducible Nextflow workflow that covered QC, data transformation and analysis. Custom analyses were implemented in LymphoSeq2, an R package for AIRR-Seq data exploration. A handful of samples yielding fewer than 5000 total TRB sequences were excluded, leaving more than 150 analyzed HIV repertoires. Of the roughly 180 retained HIV repertoires, over 55 were collected before and roughly 130 after ART initiation. Repertoires were downsampled to 5000 TRB nucleotide sequences, with summary statistics averaged over 100 downsampling iterations. TRB sequences were retained for analysis only if CDR3 regions of at least seven amino acids were present. A Shannon entropy-derived clonality score and the Gini coefficient were used to measure diversity. Repertoire networks linked the top 5000 CDR3 amino acid sequences whenever two sequences differed by an edit distance of one. For TRB CDR3 amino acid sequences, antigen specificity groups and MHC restriction were predicted with GLIPH2. Known CMV, EBV, HIV or tissue antigen associations were flagged by matching CDR3 amino acid sequences against VDJdb and McPAS-TCR. Pre-ART, post-ART and control groups were compared with Wilcoxon signed-rank tests and Holm-Bonferroni correction. The table comes from immuneACCESS by way of TCRdb, which keeps in-frame sequences with V and J called. Part of the clones is missing from these tables; in studies checked, under half for an unresolved V gene and the rest for unknown reasons. That table is the source of V, J and clone size, and D and trimming were worked out from the DNA. Recorded for this sample are over 10,000 clones; about four fifths of them occurred a single time. Jointly, the top ten make up 15% to 20% of the sample.

Concerning this clone: Its antigen is unknown. Per-base qualities were not stored, and no clone one base away is much larger.

From the germline V gene (reference sequence), CDR1 is LNHDA and CDR2 is SQIVND. The V and J ends are trimmed by 8 bases and 1 base, leaving 29 bases between them. The CDR3 goes from the cysteine to the phenylalanine over 19 residues. Solely the CDR3 DNA is kept, with 57 bases framed from the first base. This chain joins TRBV19 to TRBJ1-1; a weak D assignment points to TRBD1 (6 bases agree). The sequencing used unsorted PBMCs, collected 8 to 8.5 years after starting antiretroviral therapy. The TCR originated in a man in his forties or fifties with HIV. The CDR3 reads CASQFGRGGRTQANTEAFF. The DNA reads as follows: TGTGCCAGTCAATTCGGGCGAGGGGGACGAACCCAGGCGAACACTGAAGCTTTCTTT.